The 2 T cell receptor beta chains listed next were all sequenced from one sample in a study of metastatic and nonmetastatic thyroid tumors. TCRdb ran MiXCR on the PCR reads. The data show some 20,000 clones, approximately 11% seen once. There were no patients who had received any treatment before thyroid surgery. The sample was blood. These receptor sequences come from a female donor with papillary thyroid cancer or a benign thyroid nodule (not recorded which). Some clones in this sample may be carry-over from other donors' samples.

This clone was seen repeatedly, ten times or more. The chain has TRBV28 and TRBJ2-2, with a tentative D call TRBD1 (5 bases). The CDR3 has 14 residues. V lost 7 bases to trimming and J lost 4 bases, with 13 bases between them. From germline, CDR1 is MDHEN and CDR2 SYDVKM. The CDR3 DNA reads TGTGCCAGCAATAGGCAGGGTAGCACCGGGGAGCTGTTTTTT. Encoded protein: CASNRQGSTGELFF.

With respect to this clone: Just one base apart from a much larger clone, this may be a read error. The chain joins TRBV5-1 to TRBJ2-5; 12 bases are shared with TRBD2. This CDR3 contains 19 residues. The V and J ends lost 0 bases and 5 bases, in that order; junction bases with no gene match: 14. Germline V gene data show CDR1 as SGHRS and CDR2 as YFSETQ. The CDR3 nucleotides are TGCGCCAGCAGCTTGGCAAGACTAGCGGGAGACACCGAATCGGAGACCCAGTACTTC. Translating it yields CASSLARLAGDTESETQYF.